Below are 6 T cell receptor beta chains sequenced from a single sample in a study of T cells in Graves' hyperthyroidism and ophthalmopathy. Researchers amplified the TCR beta CDR3 regions from RNA transcripts. TCR CDR3 regions were first amplified by RT-PCR with HTBI primers. TCRdb reprocessed the multiplex PCR reads with MiXCR, giving one entry per CDR3 protein. The sample contains approximately 620,000 distinct CDR3 sequences, roughly a sixth of which appear only once. The sample comprised blood. The receptor set was obtained from a woman aged 40 to 55 with Graves' ophthalmopathy.

This chain uses TRBV29-1 with TRBJ2-7; tentative D call: TRBD2 (6 bases). V was shortened by 3 bases and J by 4 bases, with 13 bases between the two germline ends. CDR3 length: 13 amino acids. Germline V CDR1 and CDR2: SQVTM, ANQGSEA. The CDR3 bases are TGCAGCGTTGAGCCGGGAGTTGGGTACGAGCAGTACTTC. It encodes CSVEPGVGYEQYF.

This clonotype was found many times. One end of the junction varies from germline; a read error may be responsible. DNA for the CDR3: TGTGCCAGCTGCTTAGCGGGATCATACAATGAGCAGTTCTTC. This translates into CASCLAGSYNEQFF. The chain recombines TRBV11-2 with TRBJ2-1, with 8 nucleotides matching TRBD2. CDR1 SGHAT and CDR2 FQNNGV come from the germline V gene. The CDR3 spans 14 residues.

Only a few counts were recorded for this clonotype. The gene calls are TRBV5-1 and TRBJ1-6; perhaps TRBD1 as D (6 bases). V was cut by 1 base and J by 10 bases, with 18 bases left in between. CDR1 is SGHRS and CDR2 is YFSETQ in the germline V gene. The CDR3 is 16 residues long. The CDR3 loop reads CASSLNLAGDGSPLHF. Written as DNA, the CDR3 is TGCGCCAGCAGCTTGAATCTGGCAGGGGATGGATCACCCCTCCACTTT.

This clonotype was seen more than once but under ten times. The J gene is TRBJ2-7, the V gene TRBV20-1; 9 bases align to TRBD1. The germline V gene encodes CDR1 DFQATT and CDR2 SNEGSKA (reference sequence). The junction had 8 bases not matched to a gene; V was cut back by 3 bases and J by 2 bases. The CDR3 contains 15 residues. CDR3: CSASLHWDRAYEQYF. In nucleotides, the CDR3 is TGCAGTGCTAGTTTACACTGGGACAGGGCCTACGAGCAGTACTTC.

This clonotype was observed at least ten times. This sequence joins TRBV7-9 and TRBJ2-7; 8 bases line up with TRBD1. The CDR3 extends over 14 amino acids. Trimming cost V 2 bases and J 2 bases; bases outside gene matches: 2. Germline CDR1 is SEHNR and CDR2 is FQNEAQ (reference sequence). DNA for the CDR3: TGTGCCAGCAGCTTACCGGACAGGGCCTACGAGCAGTACTTC. Its protein product is CASSLPDRAYEQYF.

This clonotype occurred a few times. V is TRBV4-1 and J is TRBJ2-7; 15 nucleotides match TRBD2. With V trimmed by 3 bases and J by 2 bases, 5 bases remained unmatched. The CDR3 totals 17 residues. Per germline, CDR1 MGHRA and CDR2 YSYEKL. The CDR3 region has the DNA TGCGCCAGCAGCCAGGGACTAGCGGGAGGCCCCCCCTACGAGCAGTACTTC. It translates to CASSQGLAGGPPYEQYF.